A selection of T cell receptor beta chains follows, all from one sample in a study of blood T cell repertoires in COVID-19. TCRdb's table, derived via immunoSEQ multiplex PCR, lists solely in-frame clones and lacks some. Of over 90,000 clones listed, 80% to 90% were seen once; the top ten hold 1.5% to 2%. The sample was peripheral blood. The receptors here all came from a man older than 75 with acute or convalescent COVID-19. CDR3s include the opening cysteine and the closing phenylalanine or tryptophan. D genes are given only for firm matches.

CDR3 protein: CATSERPGTSGTYEQYF; V gene: TRBV24-1; D gene: TRBD2; J gene: TRBJ2-7
CDR3 protein: CASSQYPDGDNTEAFF; V gene: TRBV4-1; D gene: -; J gene: TRBJ1-1
CDR3 protein: CASSIRETGGYEQYF; V gene: TRBV19; D gene: TRBD1; J gene: TRBJ2-7
CDR3 protein: CASSPWREEVDTQYF; V gene: TRBV3-1/TRBV3-2; D gene: TRBD2; J gene: TRBJ2-3
CDR3 protein: CASSLVTHEQYF; V gene: TRBV7-6; D gene: -; J gene: TRBJ2-7
CDR3 protein: CASSPYSNTEAFF; V gene: TRBV28; D gene: -; J gene: TRBJ1-1
CDR3 protein: CASSAPATGTSGTDTQYF; V gene: TRBV9; D gene: TRBD2; J gene: TRBJ2-3
CDR3 protein: CASSPAGGTQPQHF; V gene: TRBV19; D gene: TRBD1; J gene: TRBJ1-5
CDR3 protein: CASSQWPGGSMAFF; V gene: TRBV4-3; D gene: TRBD1; J gene: TRBJ1-1
CDR3 protein: CASSPIEGEAFF; V gene: TRBV18; D gene: -; J gene: TRBJ1-1
CDR3 protein: CASRNDRGFGYGYTF; V gene: TRBV6-6; D gene: TRBD1; J gene: TRBJ1-2
CDR3 protein: CASSAQTGTWNEKLFF; V gene: TRBV7-9; D gene: -; J gene: TRBJ1-4
CDR3 protein: CSVARGETQYF; V gene: TRBV20-1; D gene: -; J gene: TRBJ2-5
CDR3 protein: CASSLGTYGANVLTF; V gene: TRBV27; D gene: -; J gene: TRBJ2-6
CDR3 protein: CATRAETGPDTQYF; V gene: TRBV10-3; D gene: -; J gene: TRBJ2-3
CDR3 protein: CAWSATGTGELFF; V gene: TRBV30; D gene: -; J gene: TRBJ2-2
CDR3 protein: CASSPGGRDNEQFF; V gene: TRBV11-3; D gene: TRBD2; J gene: TRBJ2-1
CDR3 protein: CASTRSSLNTEAFF; V gene: TRBV6-5; D gene: -; J gene: TRBJ1-1
CDR3 protein: CASSGGGQADTQYF; V gene: TRBV4-1; D gene: -; J gene: TRBJ2-3
CDR3 protein: CASSKYDKNTEAFF; V gene: TRBV25-1; D gene: -; J gene: TRBJ1-1
CDR3 protein: CASTLGGTGNTIYF; V gene: TRBV19; D gene: -; J gene: TRBJ1-3
CDR3 protein: CASSQHDNRVNTEAFF; V gene: TRBV23-1; D gene: -; J gene: TRBJ1-1
CDR3 protein: CASSLVAGEYEQYF; V gene: TRBV28; D gene: TRBD2; J gene: TRBJ2-7
CDR3 protein: CASSTVGGPYEQYF; V gene: TRBV19; D gene: -; J gene: TRBJ2-7
CDR3 protein: CASSLGQRQETQYF; V gene: TRBV7-8; D gene: -; J gene: TRBJ2-5
CDR3 protein: CASSLGASGASSYEQYF; V gene: TRBV5-1; D gene: TRBD2; J gene: TRBJ2-7
CDR3 protein: CASSLLGANTEAFF; V gene: TRBV28; D gene: -; J gene: TRBJ1-1
CDR3 protein: CASRGGGPINEQFF; V gene: TRBV27; D gene: TRBD2; J gene: TRBJ2-1
CDR3 protein: CASSIVASAETQYF; V gene: TRBV19; D gene: -; J gene: TRBJ2-5
CDR3 protein: CASSLAGGPYGYTF; V gene: TRBV28; D gene: TRBD1; J gene: TRBJ1-2
CDR3 protein: CASSHRQGRAGANVLTF; V gene: TRBV14; D gene: TRBD1; J gene: TRBJ2-6
CDR3 protein: CASKEGTYNEQFF; V gene: TRBV6-6; D gene: -; J gene: TRBJ2-1
CDR3 protein: CASSPRTRGLSETQYF; V gene: TRBV18; D gene: -; J gene: TRBJ2-5
CDR3 protein: CASSQEEGGAMDEQFF; V gene: TRBV3-1/TRBV3-2; D gene: -; J gene: TRBJ2-1
CDR3 protein: CASSLIQENTGELFF; V gene: TRBV5-4; D gene: -; J gene: TRBJ2-2
CDR3 protein: CASSYYREGNTIYF; V gene: TRBV6-5; D gene: -; J gene: TRBJ1-3
CDR3 protein: CASSSGLIEQYF; V gene: TRBV7-9; D gene: -; J gene: TRBJ2-7
CDR3 protein: CASSWDSVGSDTEAFF; V gene: TRBV2; D gene: TRBD1; J gene: TRBJ1-1
CDR3 protein: CASSFIPGLAGYSYEQYF; V gene: TRBV28; D gene: TRBD2; J gene: TRBJ2-7
CDR3 protein: CASSPRGLVGTDTQYF; V gene: TRBV27; D gene: TRBD2; J gene: TRBJ2-3
CDR3 protein: CASSLKAVDEQFF; V gene: TRBV5-4; D gene: -; J gene: TRBJ2-1
CDR3 protein: CASSDRQGVYQPQHF; V gene: TRBV6-6; D gene: TRBD1; J gene: TRBJ1-5
CDR3 protein: CSVLGGSSYNEQFF; V gene: TRBV29-1; D gene: -; J gene: TRBJ2-1
CDR3 protein: CSVAPTSGLSYEQYF; V gene: TRBV29-1; D gene: TRBD2; J gene: TRBJ2-7
CDR3 protein: CASSLSPGLTTGYEQYF; V gene: TRBV13; D gene: -; J gene: TRBJ2-7
CDR3 protein: CASSETGHGREAFF; V gene: TRBV9; D gene: -; J gene: TRBJ1-1